The 22 T cell receptor beta chains below were found in one sample sequenced in a study of OX40 agonist ivuxolimab in advanced cancers. Profiling relied on immunoSEQ multiplex PCR, and the TCRdb table lists in-frame clones only, not all of them. This table holds 55,000 to 65,000 clones, about nine tenths found once. Sequenced material: CD4+ or CD8+ T cells sorted from blood, taken in a trial of the OX40 agonist ivuxolimab. The source of these receptors is an adult with an advanced solid tumor such as melanoma, head and neck, liver or kidney cancer.

The chain recombines TRBV7-6 with TRBJ2-1; 9 nucleotides line up with TRBD1. With 3 bases clipped from V and 6 bases from J, the junction kept 0 bases outside the gene matches. The CDR3 runs 13 residues. Germline V lookup: CDR1 SGHVS, CDR2 FNYEAQ. DNA of the CDR3: TGTGCCAGCAGCTTGGACAGGGGCAATGAGCAGTTCTTC. Protein sequence: CASSLDRGNEQFF.

The V gene is TRBV5-4, the J gene TRBJ2-7, with TRBD1 matching over 8 bases. This CDR3 contains 14 residues. Germline V lookup: CDR1 SGHNT, CDR2 YYREEE (reference sequence). Trimming took 0 bases from V and 2 from J; bases not matched to a gene: 1. CDR3 sequence (DNA): TGTGCCAGCAGCTTGGAGACAGGGGCCTACGAGCAGTACTTC. It encodes CASSLETGAYEQYF.

J is TRBJ1-5 and V is TRBV30, with a possible D match to TRBD1 (5 bases). V gave up 3 bases and J gave up 7 bases, with 16 bases separating them. The CDR3 consists of 14 residues. Germline V CDR1 and CDR2: GTSNPN, SVGIG (reference sequence). The CDR3 reads CAWSLPGVDQPQHF. The CDR3, as DNA: TGTGCCTGGAGCCTCCCGGGGGTCGACCAGCCCCAGCATTTT.

The chain has TRBV2 and TRBJ1-1; TRBD1 matches 8 bases. V was pared by 9 bases and J by 3 bases, with 9 bases of the junction left unmatched. Germline V gene lookup returns CDR1 SNHLY and CDR2 FYNNEI. This CDR3 spans 14 amino acids. CDR3 sequence reads: CARQGQEIHTEAFF. DNA of the CDR3: TGTGCCAGGCAGGGACAGGAGATCCACACTGAAGCTTTCTTT.

V and J are TRBV11-2 and TRBJ2-1; 8 nucleotides match TRBD1. Unmatched junction bases numbered 9, after V lost 0 bases and J lost 8 bases. This CDR3 is built from 16 residues. Germline lookup yields CDR1 SGHAT and CDR2 FQNNGV. The CDR3 nucleotides are TGTGCCAGCAGCTTAGAGCCGGGACAGGTCAAGGATGAGCAGTTCTTC. It specifies CASSLEPGQVKDEQFF.

The rearrangement uses TRBV6-5 and TRBJ1-5; D call uncertain. The CDR3 is made up of 14 amino acids. V was cut by 5 bases and J by 5 bases, with 13 bases left in between. Germline V lookup: CDR1 MNHEY, CDR2 SVGAGI. The CDR3 region has the DNA TGTGCCAGCAGTGAAATCAGTACCTATCAGCCCCAGCATTTT. Protein: CASSEISTYQPQHF.

The chain joins TRBV5-4 to TRBJ2-3, with D unclear. The CDR3 has 15 amino acids. V dropped 0 bases and J dropped 5 bases, with 13 bases sitting between them. The germline CDR1 and CDR2 sequences are SGHNT and YYREEE (reference sequence). This CDR3 is CASSLGQTPGDTQYF. Here the CDR3 DNA reads TGTGCCAGCAGCTTGGGCCAGACCCCTGGAGATACGCAGTATTTT.

The chain joins TRBV6-1 to TRBJ2-2; no clear D. Germline values: CDR1 MNHNS, CDR2 SASEGT. CDR3 length: 12 amino acids. Trimming stripped 5 bases from V and 6 bases from J, with 7 bases between. The CDR3 reads CASSFGPGELFF. The CDR3 region has the DNA TGTGCCAGCAGTTTCGGGCCCGGGGAGCTGTTTTTT.

The chain has TRBV7-6 and TRBJ2-7, with D unclear. V dropped 0 bases and J dropped 9 bases, with 6 bases sitting between them. CDR1 SGHVS and CDR2 FNYEAQ come from the germline V gene. This CDR3 has 11 residues. The CDR3 loop is CASSLANWQYF. DNA of the CDR3: TGTGCCAGCAGCTTAGCAAATTGGCAGTACTTC.

The J gene is TRBJ2-1, the V gene TRBV6-1; no clear D. Germline-derived CDR1 and CDR2 are MNHNS and SASEGT. The CDR3 sequence is 15 residues long. The germline V and J ends were trimmed by 0 bases and 1 base, with 7 bases remaining between them. CDR3 sequence: CASSEANGSYNEQFF. CDR3 nucleotide sequence: TGTGCCAGCAGTGAAGCAAACGGGTCCTACAATGAGCAGTTCTTC.

This chain connects TRBV7-6 to TRBJ1-2; 10 nucleotides line up with TRBD1. CDR1 is SGHVS, CDR2 FNYEAQ, per germline. Germline trimming cut 2 bases from V and 8 bases from J; bases unmatched to any gene: 14. This CDR3 is built from 17 residues. CDR3 region: CASSLPTEGTGVKGYTF. The CDR3 coding sequence is TGTGCCAGCAGCTTACCAACGGAGGGGACAGGGGTAAAGGGCTACACCTTC.

The chain carries TRBV2 and TRBJ1-2; unclear D gene. Germline V gives CDR1 SNHLY, CDR2 FYNNEI. CDR3 length equals 15 residues. The V and J ends lost 8 bases and 3 bases respectively, with 19 bases between them. The CDR3 spells CASGSPLDIHYGYTF. Here the CDR3 DNA reads TGTGCCAGCGGTTCACCGCTGGATATCCACTATGGCTACACCTTC. The whole variable domain, filled in from reference TRBV2 and TRBJ1-2, reads EPEVTQTPSHQVTQMGQEVILRCVPISNHLYFYWYRQILGQKVEFLVSFYNNEISEKSEIFDDQFSVERPDGSNFTLKIRSTKLEDSAMYFCASGSPLDIHYGYTFGSGTRLTVV.

The genes are TRBV6-6 and TRBJ1-2, with 8 bases matching TRBD1. CDR1 and CDR2 from the germline V gene are MNHNY and SVGAGI (reference sequence). The CDR3 has 15 residues. The trim removed 5 bases at V and 4 bases at J, leaving 9 bases unmatched. CDR3 nucleotides: TGTGCCAGCAGTCCATTGACAGGGGAGTTCTATGGCTACACCTTC. This encodes CASSPLTGEFYGYTF.

This clone was detected a few times. The gene calls are TRBV20-1 and TRBJ1-2, with unresolved D. Trimming left V 6 bases short and J 8 bases short, with 13 bases between. Germline CDR1 reads DFQATT; CDR2 reads SNEGSKA (reference sequence). This CDR3 contains 11 residues. CDR3 region: CSATGEDGYTF. DNA for the CDR3: TGCAGTGCCACTGGGGAGGACGGCTACACCTTC.

V usage is TRBV5-8 and J usage is TRBJ2-1, with TRBD2 identical over 10 bases. The CDR3 loop spans 15 amino acids. V shed 4 bases and J 4 bases; nucleotides not matched to a gene: 5. In germline, CDR1 is SGHTS, CDR2 YDEGEE. The CDR3 sequence is CASSPTSGVYNEQFF. For the CDR3, the DNA is TGTGCCAGCAGCCCAACTAGCGGGGTTTACAATGAGCAGTTCTTC.

The chain uses TRBV27 and TRBJ1-2, with D uncertain. There are 13 residues in the CDR3. Germline assignment: CDR1 MNHEY and CDR2 SMNVEV (reference sequence). Trimming pared 6 bases from V and 8 bases from J, leaving 16 bases between. CDR3 sequence (DNA): TGTGCCAGCAGCGGTGACGGGTTCTGGGGCTACACCTTC. It specifies CASSGDGFWGYTF.

J is TRBJ2-3 and V is TRBV5-4; 10 bases align to TRBD2. The V gene's germline CDR1 is SGHNT and CDR2 YYREEE (reference sequence). This CDR3 is 15 amino acids long. The junction had 5 bases not matched to a gene; V was cut back by 4 bases and J by 3 bases. In DNA form, the CDR3 reads TGTGCCAGCAGCAACCCTAGCGGGGGAACAGATACGCAGTATTTT. Translating gives CASSNPSGGTDTQYF. Looking up the rest from reference TRBV5-4 and TRBJ2-3 gives the full variable domain: ETGVTQSPTHLIKTRGQQVTLRCSSQSGHNTVSWYQQALGQGPQFIFQYYREEENGRGNFPPRFSGLQFPNYSSELNVNALELDDSALYLCASSNPSGGTDTQYFGPGTRLTVL.

In nucleotides, the CDR3 is TGTGCCAGCAATCAAGCGGGGGGGGACAATGAGCAGTTCTTC. Its translation: CASNQAGGDNEQFF. The chain uses TRBV28 and TRBJ2-1; 10 bases line up with TRBD2. This CDR3 has 14 amino acids. The junction had 5 bases not matched to a gene; V was cut back by 7 bases and J by 5 bases. Germline V gene lookup returns CDR1 MDHEN and CDR2 SYDVKM.

The chain couples TRBV11-2 to TRBJ2-1, with D possibly matching TRBD2 (5 bases). The germline gives CDR1 SGHAT, CDR2 FQNNGV. The CDR3 runs to 17 residues. V lost 1 base to trimming and J lost 0 bases, with 13 bases between them. The CDR3 DNA follows: TGTGCCAGCAGCTTAGTTAGTGGACTGAGCTCCTACAATGAGCAGTTCTTC. Translation gives CASSLVSGLSSYNEQFF.

This chain connects TRBV7-3 to TRBJ2-3; TRBD2 agrees at 7 bases. This CDR3 region has 19 residues. The trim removed 2 bases at V and 0 bases at J, leaving 14 bases unmatched. CDR1 is SGHTA, CDR2 FQGTGA, per germline. CDR3 nucleotides: TGTGCCAGCAGCTTACTGGGCGGGGGTGGTTCAACTAGCACAGATACGCAGTATTTT. It translates to CASSLLGGGGSTSTDTQYF.

The chain recombines TRBV2 with TRBJ2-7, with D perhaps TRBD1 (5 bases). CDR1 and CDR2 from the germline V gene are SNHLY and FYNNEI. V lost 8 bases and J 3 bases, leaving 14 bases between the germline ends. CDR3 length equals 13 residues. CDR3 in amino acids: CASRWAQGYEQYF. The CDR3 DNA follows: TGTGCCAGCCGGTGGGCCCAGGGCTACGAGCAGTACTTC.

This sequence joins TRBV5-4 and TRBJ2-1; 8 bases are a match to TRBD2. The V and J ends lost 4 bases and 6 bases, in that order; junction bases with no gene match: 12. Germline CDR1 is SGHNT and CDR2 is YYREEE (reference sequence). The CDR3 totals 16 residues. In DNA, the CDR3 is TGTGCCAGCAGCCGGCCGGGGGGGCTAGGCGGCAATGAGCAGTTCTTC. Translated, it gives CASSRPGGLGGNEQFF.